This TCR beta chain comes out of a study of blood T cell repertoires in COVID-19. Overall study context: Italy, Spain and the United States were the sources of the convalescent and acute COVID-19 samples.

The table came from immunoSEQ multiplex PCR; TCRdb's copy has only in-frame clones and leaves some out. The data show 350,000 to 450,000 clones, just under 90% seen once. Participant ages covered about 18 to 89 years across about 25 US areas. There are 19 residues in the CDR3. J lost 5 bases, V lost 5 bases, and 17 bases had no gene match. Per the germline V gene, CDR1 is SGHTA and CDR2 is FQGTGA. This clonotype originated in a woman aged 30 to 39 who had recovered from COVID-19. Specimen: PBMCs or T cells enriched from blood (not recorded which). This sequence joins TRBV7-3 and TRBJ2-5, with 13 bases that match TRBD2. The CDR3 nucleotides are TGTGCCAGCAGCCCAAGAACGACCGGGACTAGCGGGACCTTGGAGACCCAGTACTTC. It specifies CASSPRTTGTSGTLETQYF.